The rows below give T cell receptor beta chains drawn from one sample of a study of blood T cell repertoires in COVID-19. The protocol was immunoSEQ multiplex PCR, while the TCRdb copy is restricted to in-frame clones and leaves out a portion. The table lists about 370,000 clones, around 90% of them singletons. Sequencing used peripheral blood. The receptors here all came from a woman younger than 45 with COVID-19, enrolled during active disease. Each CDR3 is given with its conserved first and last residue. The D gene is left open where the match is weak. Size is omitted from some rows. Given values are once, few, many or a class for expanded clones.

clone size | J gene | D gene | V gene | CDR3 protein | CDR3 DNA
once | TRBJ2-3 | . | TRBV6-6 | CASSFGGYTDTQYF | TGTGCCAGCAGTTTCGGGGGATACACAGATACGCAGTATTTT
. | TRBJ2-7 | . | TRBV20-1 | CSASRRQSYEQYF | TGCAGTGCTAGTAGGAGGCAGTCCTACGAGCAGTACTTC
. | TRBJ2-7 | . | TRBV29-1 | CSVGQTYEQYF | TGCAGCGTTGGACAGACCTACGAGCAGTACTTC
. | TRBJ1-2 | TRBD1 | TRBV7-2 | CASSSTGTGAGGYTF | TGTGCCAGCAGCTCAACCGGGACAGGGGCTGGTGGCTACACCTTC
once | TRBJ2-1 | TRBD2 | TRBV7-9 | CASSLAASGGHYNEQFF | TGTGCCAGCAGCTTAGCGGCTAGCGGGGGCCACTACAATGAGCAGTTCTTC
. | TRBJ2-1 | . | TRBV5-6 | CASSFSRSAGVWHEQFF | TGTGCCAGCAGCTTCTCGCGGTCGGCAGGGGTTTGGCATGAGCAGTTCTTC
. | TRBJ1-6 | . | TRBV14 | CASSQESQGRSPLHF | TGTGCCAGCAGCCAAGAGTCCCAGGGTCGGTCACCCCTCCACTTT
. | TRBJ1-2 | . | TRBV27 | CASWGRASRSYGYTF | TGTGCCAGCTGGGGGAGGGCCTCTCGGAGCTATGGCTACACCTTC
. | TRBJ2-2 | TRBD1 | TRBV13 | CASSFPTGSPAGELFF | TGTGCCAGCAGCTTCCCGACAGGGAGTCCGGCCGGGGAGCTGTTTTTT
. | TRBJ2-1 | TRBD2 | TRBV24-1 | CATSDRGLAGDNEQFF | TGTGCCACCAGTGATCGAGGACTAGCGGGGGATAATGAGCAGTTCTTC
. | TRBJ2-1 | . | TRBV19 | CASSIPAAVSSYNEQFF | TGTGCCAGTAGTATACCCGCGGCAGTGAGCTCCTACAATGAGCAGTTCTTC
. | TRBJ2-2 | . | TRBV7-2 | CASSLVGGGGELFF | TGTGCCAGCAGCTTAGTGGGAGGGGGCGGGGAGCTGTTTTTT
. | TRBJ1-2 | . | TRBV28 | CASSLGLGLINYGYTF | TGTGCCAGCAGTTTAGGGTTGGGGCTCATTAACTATGGCTACACCTTC
. | TRBJ2-1 | TRBD2 | TRBV7-2 | CASSSSSGLVSQQFF | TGTGCCAGCAGCTCATCGTCTGGACTAGTCAGTCAGCAGTTCTTC
. | TRBJ2-4 | . | TRBV7-2 | CASSYQGSKNIQYF | TGTGCCAGCAGCTACCAGGGTAGCAAAAACATTCAGTACTTC
. | TRBJ1-1 | . | TRBV11-2 | CASSSQAPRTLGDTEAFF | TGTGCCAGCAGCTCACAAGCCCCCCGGACGTTAGGGGACACTGAAGCTTTCTTT
. | TRBJ1-1 | . | TRBV5-1 | CASSPGLSMNTEAFF | TGCGCCAGCAGCCCCGGACTTAGCATGAACACTGAAGCTTTCTTT
. | TRBJ1-1 | TRBD1 | TRBV24-1 | CATSDSGQGIMNTEAFF | TGTGCCACCAGTGATTCGGGACAGGGAATCATGAACACTGAAGCTTTCTTT
. | TRBJ1-4 | . | TRBV5-1 | CASSVDRDTNEKLFF | TGCGCCAGCAGCGTAGACAGAGACACTAATGAAAAACTGTTTTTT
. | TRBJ2-1 | . | TRBV7-8 | CASSLVSLRASEQFF | TGTGCCAGCAGCTTAGTCAGCTTGCGAGCGTCTGAGCAGTTCTTC
. | TRBJ1-2 | TRBD1 | TRBV28 | CASRPQGEWGGYTF | TGTGCCAGCAGGCCACAGGGGGAGTGGGGTGGCTACACCTTC
. | TRBJ1-2 | . | TRBV11-2 | CASTMGGDNYGYTF | TGTGCCAGCACAATGGGGGGGGATAACTATGGCTACACCTTC
. | TRBJ2-2 | TRBD1 | TRBV5-1 | CASSLGQGSPGELFF | TGCGCCAGCAGCTTGGGACAGGGTAGCCCCGGGGAGCTGTTTTTT
. | TRBJ2-3 | TRBD2 | TRBV4-3 | CASSQAGGREGRTDTQYF | TGCGCCAGCAGCCAAGCCGGGGGGCGGGAGGGCCGCACAGATACGCAGTATTTT
once | TRBJ2-1 | . | TRBV9 | CASSARDFYNEQFF | TGTGCCAGCAGCGCCCGGGACTTTTACAATGAGCAGTTCTTC
few | TRBJ1-3 | . | TRBV27 | CASRQGRGNTIYF | TGTGCGAGCAGGCAGGGGAGAGGAAACACCATATATTTT
few | TRBJ1-3 | TRBD1 | TRBV5-1 | CASSLGARQGATGNTIYF | TGCGCCAGCAGCTTGGGGGCCCGACAGGGGGCGACTGGAAACACCATATATTTT
. | TRBJ2-5 | . | TRBV7-9 | CASRSGEETQYF | TGTGCCAGCAGATCGGGGGAAGAGACCCAGTACTTC
. | TRBJ2-7 | . | TRBV7-9 | CASSLGGYYEQYF | TGTGCCAGCAGCTTAGGAGGTTACTACGAGCAGTACTTC
. | TRBJ2-7 | TRBD2 | TRBV29-1 | CSSKQGEGLEEYF | TGCAGCTCCAAGCAAGGGGAGGGCCTGGAGGAGTACTTC
. | TRBJ1-2 | . | TRBV7-2 | CASSLIGLDYGYTF | TGTGCCAGCAGCTTGATTGGACTCGACTATGGCTACACCTTC
. | TRBJ1-3 | . | TRBV7-2 | CASSLTYGNTIYF | TGTGCCAGCAGTTTAACCTATGGAAACACCATATATTTT
. | TRBJ1-3 | TRBD1 | TRBV11-3 | CASSLEGGSVGNTIYF | TGTGCCAGCAGCTTAGAAGGGGGCTCGGTTGGAAACACCATATATTTT
. | TRBJ2-7 | TRBD1 | TRBV5-1 | CASSLGQGDVSSYEQYF | TGCGCCAGCAGCTTGGGACAGGGAGATGTTAGCTCCTACGAGCAGTACTTC
. | TRBJ2-1 | TRBD2 | TRBV19 | CASSIVVGRGGRGEQFF | TGTGCCAGTAGTATAGTCGTCGGGCGGGGGGGCCGCGGTGAGCAGTTCTTC
. | TRBJ1-2 | . | TRBV3-1/TRBV3-2 | CASSQEGHSYGYTF | TGTGCCAGCAGCCAAGAAGGACATAGCTATGGCTACACCTTC
. | TRBJ2-7 | . | TRBV25-1 | CASSMPGVLSDEQYF | TGTGCCAGCAGTATGCCAGGGGTTTTATCCGACGAGCAGTACTTC
. | TRBJ1-1 | . | TRBV7-2 | CASSLTGLNTEAFF | TGTGCCAGCAGCCTGACAGGACTGAACACTGAAGCTTTCTTT
. | TRBJ2-1 | TRBD2 | TRBV15 | CATSRDDHTSGRNSRAEQFF | TGTGCCACCAGCAGAGATGATCATACTAGCGGGAGGAATTCCCGGGCTGAGCAGTTCTTC
. | TRBJ1-6 | . | TRBV3-1/TRBV3-2 | CASSLRGSDSPLHF | TGTGCCAGCAGCCTACGGGGGTCTGATTCACCCCTCCACTTT
. | TRBJ2-6 | TRBD2 | TRBV28 | CASNSGVGTLGANVLTF | TGTGCCAGCAACAGCGGGGTGGGGACCCTTGGGGCCAACGTCCTGACTTTC
. | TRBJ2-1 | . | TRBV10-3 | CAISLLSSYNEQFF | TGTGCCATCAGTTTGCTAAGCTCCTACAATGAGCAGTTCTTC
. | TRBJ2-7 | . | TRBV11-2 | CASSSPQGKGYEQYF | TGTGCCAGCAGCTCCCCCCAGGGAAAGGGGTACGAGCAGTACTTC
. | TRBJ2-7 | TRBD1 | TRBV11-2 | CASKAGTGIYEQYF | TGTGCCAGCAAGGCCGGGACAGGGATCTACGAGCAGTACTTC
. | TRBJ1-4 | TRBD1 | TRBV10-3 | CAISEWQGANEKLFF | TGTGCCATCAGTGAGTGGCAGGGGGCAAATGAAAAACTGTTTTTT
. | TRBJ2-3 | TRBD2 | TRBV5-5 | CASSTGLAGRTDTQYF | TGTGCCAGCAGCACCGGACTAGCGGGGCGCACAGATACGCAGTATTTT
. | TRBJ1-1 | TRBD1 | TRBV11-2 | CASSGHGQEYEAFF | TGTGCCAGCAGCGGGCATGGACAGGAATACGAAGCTTTCTTT
. | TRBJ2-1 | TRBD2 | TRBV24-1 | CATSDFVLAGGNEQFF | TGTGCCACCAGTGATTTCGTCCTAGCGGGAGGAAATGAGCAGTTCTTC
. | TRBJ2-5 | . | TRBV21-1 | CASRQGSQETQYF | TGTGCCAGCAGGCAAGGGAGCCAAGAGACCCAGTACTTC
. | TRBJ1-4 | . | TRBV29-1 | CSVVLQGGEKLFF | TGCAGCGTTGTTCTCCAGGGAGGGGAAAAACTGTTTTTT